This passage covers 11 T cell receptor beta chains from one sample sequenced in a study of cytotoxic CD8 clonotypes in ibrutinib-treated CLL. Profiled with immunoSEQ multiplex PCR; TCRdb holds only in-frame clones, not every one. The sample contains about 140,000 clones, more than 75% of which appear only once. The specimen was PBMCs, collected after 36 months of ibrutinib treatment. The receptors originated from a human donor with chronic lymphocytic leukemia.

The chain combines TRBV13 with TRBJ1-1; 7 bases are a match to TRBD1. J gave up 2 bases and V 3 bases, and 9 bases lay outside the gene matches. The CDR3 covers 16 residues. Germline V CDR1 and CDR2: PRHDT, FYEKMQ (reference sequence). The DNA of the CDR3 is TGTGCCAGCAGCTTGATCAGGGGGGAGGGAAACACTGAAGCTTTCTTT. Protein product: CASSLIRGEGNTEAFF. Variable domain in full (rest from reference TRBV13 and TRBJ1-1): AAGVIQSPRHLIKEKRETATLKCYPIPRHDTVYWYQQGPGQDPQFLISFYEKMQSDKGSIPDRFSAQQFSDYHSELNMSSLELGDSALYFCASSLIRGEGNTEAFFGQGTRLTVV.

The V and J genes are TRBV21-1 and TRBJ1-3; TRBD1 is the table's D call and was not checked against the DNA. TRBV21-1 counts as a pseudogene. This CDR3 comprises 15 residues. The CDR3 sequence is CASSKGPRGGNTIYF. The DNA of the CDR3 is TGTGCCAGCAGCAAAGGACCCAGGGGCGGGAACACCATATATTTT.

The chain carries TRBV5-1 and TRBJ2-1, with 12 positions matching TRBD2. V was clipped by 2 bases and J by 10 bases; unmatched bases: 7. CDR1 SGHRS and CDR2 YFSETQ come from the germline V gene. The CDR3 is made up of 15 amino acids. CDR3 in DNA: TGCGCCAGCAGCTTTACTAGCGGGGGGCCGAGGGAGCAGTTCTTC. It specifies CASSFTSGGPREQFF.

The chain combines TRBV11-2 with TRBJ2-1; no definite D call. Trimming took 1 base from V and 16 from J, leaving 17 bases between them. Germline V gene lookup returns CDR1 SGHAT and CDR2 FQNNGV. The CDR3 is 13 amino acids. The CDR3 sequence: CASSLGGSLGGFF. The CDR3 nucleotides read TGTGCCAGCAGCTTAGGGGGTTCGTTAGGCGGATTCTTC.

The V gene is TRBV27, the J gene TRBJ2-7; TRBD2 matches at 7 bases. V dropped 0 bases and J dropped 2; count of bases not matched to a gene: 10. The CDR3 covers 17 residues. CDR1 MNHEY and CDR2 SMNVEV come from the germline V gene (reference sequence). CDR3 loop: CASSLSPPSSGTYEQYF. In nucleotides, the CDR3 is TGTGCCAGCAGTTTATCCCCCCCCTCTAGCGGCACCTACGAGCAGTACTTC.

This clone was seen only once. This chain links TRBV7-9 with TRBJ1-4; possible D gene TRBD1, 5 bases. This CDR3 has 15 amino acids. Trimming stripped 2 bases from V and 4 bases from J, with 11 bases between. Germline CDR1 SEHNR, CDR2 FQNEAQ (reference sequence). CDR3 coding DNA: TGTGCCAGCAGCTTATTGACAGTCGTTAATGAAAAACTGTTTTTT. The encoded protein is CASSLLTVVNEKLFF.

The chain joins TRBV27 to TRBJ1-2; perhaps TRBD1 as D (5 bases). This CDR3 region has 14 residues. Between the trimmed V and J ends, which lost 3 bases and 0 bases, there was a span of 8 bases. The germline gives CDR1 MNHEY, CDR2 SMNVEV (reference sequence). CDR3 nucleotide sequence: TGTGCCAGCAGTTTGCTGGGGGCTAACTATGGCTACACCTTC. Protein sequence: CASSLLGANYGYTF.

Concerning this clone itself: The junction and the germline gene differ at one end; a read error may be behind it. The same CDR3 also results from other DNA sequences found in this sample. The chain employs TRBV9 and TRBJ2-1, with TRBD1 as a possible D gene (6 bases). The CDR3 contains 13 residues. CDR1 and CDR2 (germline): SGDLS, YYNGEE. CDR3 in amino acids: CASSVEVGTKQFF. For the CDR3, the DNA is TGTGCCAGCAGTGTAGAGGTTGGGACAAAGCAGTTCTTC.

CDR3 nucleotides: TGTGCCAGCACCCATCCTCTAGCGGGAGTCGACGAGCAGTACTTC. Encoded protein: CASTHPLAGVDEQYF. The rearrangement joins TRBV6-5 to TRBJ2-7, with TRBD2 matching 10 bases. The CDR3 loop spans 15 amino acids. Looked up from germline, CDR1 is MNHEY and CDR2 is SVGAGI. Losses at the gene ends were 7 bases for V and 5 bases for J; bases not matched to a gene: 11.

The V call is TRBV4-1, the J call TRBJ1-5; a weak D match, TRBD1 (5 bases). The CDR3 consists of 15 residues. CDR1 MGHRA and CDR2 YSYEKL come from the germline V gene. The V gene lost 2 bases and the J gene lost 7 bases, with 15 bases spanning the gap. CDR3 nucleotide sequence: TGCGCCAGCAGCCAAAATCAGGGAAGGGGACAGCCCCAGCATTTT. Translating gives CASSQNQGRGQPQHF.

The gene calls are TRBV27 and TRBJ2-1; D assignment may be TRBD1 or TRBD2 (5 bases each). Germline values: CDR1 MNHEY, CDR2 SMNVEV (reference sequence). This CDR3 is built from 16 residues. Between the trimmed V and J ends, which lost 3 bases and 4 bases, there was a span of 16 bases. This CDR3 reads CASSFFGGMGYNEQFF. In nucleotides, the CDR3 is TGTGCCAGCAGTTTCTTTGGGGGAATGGGGTACAATGAGCAGTTCTTC.